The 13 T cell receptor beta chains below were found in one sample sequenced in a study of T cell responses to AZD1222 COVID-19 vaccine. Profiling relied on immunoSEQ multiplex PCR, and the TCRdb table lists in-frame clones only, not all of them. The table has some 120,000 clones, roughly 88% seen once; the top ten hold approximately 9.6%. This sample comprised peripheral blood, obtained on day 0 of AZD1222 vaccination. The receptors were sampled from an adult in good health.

The CDR3 DNA is TGTGCCAGCAGCTTAGGTCACGGCCAGGGGCTATCCTCTGGAAACACCATATATTTT. It yields the protein CASSLGHGQGLSSGNTIYF. The V gene is TRBV7-2, the J gene TRBJ1-3, with D possibly being TRBD1 (6 bases). V lost 1 base, J lost 0 bases, and 19 bases lay in between. The CDR3 has 19 residues. From germline, CDR1 is SGHTA and CDR2 FQGNSA.

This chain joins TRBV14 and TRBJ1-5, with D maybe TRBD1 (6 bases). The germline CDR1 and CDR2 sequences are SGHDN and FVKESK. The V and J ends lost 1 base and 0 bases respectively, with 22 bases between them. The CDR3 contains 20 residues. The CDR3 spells CASSQVPRGRHIFSNQPQHF. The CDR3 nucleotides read TGTGCCAGCAGCCAAGTCCCCAGGGGAAGGCATATTTTTAGCAATCAGCCCCAGCATTTT.

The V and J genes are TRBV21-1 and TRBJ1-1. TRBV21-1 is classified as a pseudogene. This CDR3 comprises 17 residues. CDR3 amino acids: CASSKGRGPDINTEAFF. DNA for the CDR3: TGTGCCAGCAGCAAAGGGCGGGGTCCGGACATAAACACTGAAGCTTTCTTT.

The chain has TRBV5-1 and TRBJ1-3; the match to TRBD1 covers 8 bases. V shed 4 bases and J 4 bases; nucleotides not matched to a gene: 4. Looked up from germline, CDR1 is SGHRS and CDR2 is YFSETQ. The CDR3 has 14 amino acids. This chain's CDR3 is CASSPTGDGNTIYF. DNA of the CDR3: TGCGCCAGCAGCCCGACAGGGGACGGAAACACCATATATTTT.

The chain's CDR3 is CASSLTGYGYTF. DNA for the CDR3: TGTGCCAGCAGTTTGACAGGCTATGGCTACACCTTC. This chain joins TRBV12-3 or TRBV12-4 and TRBJ1-2, with D perhaps TRBD1 (6 bases). This CDR3 region has 12 residues. V was clipped by 3 bases and J by 4 bases, with 6 bases between them.

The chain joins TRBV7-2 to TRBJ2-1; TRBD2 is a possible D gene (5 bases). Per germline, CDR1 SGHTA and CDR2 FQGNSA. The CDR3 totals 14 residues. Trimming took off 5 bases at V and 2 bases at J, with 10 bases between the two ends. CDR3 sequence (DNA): TGTGCCAGCAGCCCCTACGGGGCCTACAATGAGCAGTTCTTC. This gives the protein CASSPYGAYNEQFF.

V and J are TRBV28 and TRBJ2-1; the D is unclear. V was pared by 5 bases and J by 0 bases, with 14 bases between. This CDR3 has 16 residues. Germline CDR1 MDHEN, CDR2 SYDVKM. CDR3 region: CASSTQASSSYNEQFF. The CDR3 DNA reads TGTGCCAGCAGTACCCAGGCCTCAAGCTCCTACAATGAGCAGTTCTTC.

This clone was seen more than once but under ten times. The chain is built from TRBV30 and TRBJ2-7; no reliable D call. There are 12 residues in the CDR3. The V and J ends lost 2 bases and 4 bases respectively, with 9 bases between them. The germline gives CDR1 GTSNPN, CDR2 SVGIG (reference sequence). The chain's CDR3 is CAWSLYQYEQYF. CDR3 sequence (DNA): TGTGCCTGGAGTTTGTACCAATACGAGCAGTACTTC.

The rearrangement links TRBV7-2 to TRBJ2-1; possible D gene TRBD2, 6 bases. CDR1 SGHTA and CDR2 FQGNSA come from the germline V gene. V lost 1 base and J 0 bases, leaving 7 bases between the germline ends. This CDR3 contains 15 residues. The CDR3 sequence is CASSLDGSSYNEQFF. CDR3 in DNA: TGTGCCAGCAGCTTAGACGGGAGCTCCTACAATGAGCAGTTCTTC.

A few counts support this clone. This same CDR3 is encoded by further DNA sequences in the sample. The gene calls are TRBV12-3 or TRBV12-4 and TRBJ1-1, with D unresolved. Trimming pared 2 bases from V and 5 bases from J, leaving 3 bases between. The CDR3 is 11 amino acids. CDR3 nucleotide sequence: TGTGCCAGCAGTTTAAAGACTGAAGCTTTCTTT. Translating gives CASSLKTEAFF.

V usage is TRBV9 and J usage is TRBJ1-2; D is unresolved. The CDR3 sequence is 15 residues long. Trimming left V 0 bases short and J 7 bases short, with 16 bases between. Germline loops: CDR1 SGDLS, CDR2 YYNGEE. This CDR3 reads CASSVGWGGSIGYTF. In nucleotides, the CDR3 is TGTGCCAGCAGCGTAGGGTGGGGAGGTTCTATTGGCTACACCTTC.

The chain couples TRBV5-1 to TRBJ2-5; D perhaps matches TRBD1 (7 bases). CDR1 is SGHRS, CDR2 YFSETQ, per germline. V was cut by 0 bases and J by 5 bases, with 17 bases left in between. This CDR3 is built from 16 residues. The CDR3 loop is CASSLGQGGGRETQYF. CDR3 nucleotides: TGCGCCAGCAGCTTGGGACAGGGAGGAGGTCGGGAGACCCAGTACTTC. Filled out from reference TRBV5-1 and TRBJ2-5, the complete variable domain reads KAGVTQTPRYLIKTRGQQVTLSCSPISGHRSVSWYQQTPGQGLQFLFEYFSETQRNKGNFPGRFSGRQFSNSRSEMNVSTLELGDSALYLCASSLGQGGGRETQYFGPGTRLLVL.

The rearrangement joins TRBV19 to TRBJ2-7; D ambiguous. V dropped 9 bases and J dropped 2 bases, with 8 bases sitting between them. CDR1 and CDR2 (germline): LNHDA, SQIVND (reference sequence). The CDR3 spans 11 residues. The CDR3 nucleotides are TGTGCCAGGTGGGCTGCCTACGAGCAGTACTTC. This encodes CARWAAYEQYF.